The 30 T cell receptor beta chains presented below share a single source sample, sequenced in a study of T cell responses to AZD1222 COVID-19 vaccine. Profiling relied on immunoSEQ multiplex PCR, and the TCRdb table lists in-frame clones only, not all of them. Among about 70,000 clones listed, more than 75% were seen once. The sequencing used peripheral blood, collected 28 days after the second dose of the MenACWY control vaccine. The source is an adult who received the MenACWY meningococcal vaccine as a control.

This sequence joins TRBV18 and TRBJ1-5; D not resolved. V shed 3 bases and J shed 8 bases, with 11 bases lying between them. The CDR3 totals 13 residues. Germline assignment: CDR1 KGHSH and CDR2 LQKENI. In DNA, the CDR3 is TGTGCCAGCTCACCCCTGGAGAGGGAGCCCCAGCATTTT. Amino acid sequence: CASSPLEREPQHF.

V is TRBV5-1 and J is TRBJ2-7, with D possibly being TRBD1 or TRBD2 (5 bases each). The CDR3 contains 15 residues. CDR1 SGHRS and CDR2 YFSETQ come from the germline V gene. The ends were cut back, 0 bases at V and 6 bases at J, with 16 bases in the middle. The CDR3 coding sequence is TGCGCCAGCAGCTTGGCAGGCAGGGACGGCGGCGAGCAGTACTTC. Its protein is CASSLAGRDGGEQYF. The variable domain in full, completed from reference TRBV5-1 and TRBJ2-7, reads KAGVTQTPRYLIKTRGQQVTLSCSPISGHRSVSWYQQTPGQGLQFLFEYFSETQRNKGNFPGRFSGRQFSNSRSEMNVSTLELGDSALYLCASSLAGRDGGEQYFGPGTRLTVT.

The J gene is TRBJ1-5, the V gene TRBV2; 7 positions agree with TRBD1. The germline V gene encodes CDR1 SNHLY and CDR2 FYNNEI. V dropped 9 bases and J dropped 1; count of bases not matched to a gene: 9. The CDR3 is 15 residues long. CDR3 in amino acids: CASKTGTLSNQPQHF. In DNA form, the CDR3 reads TGTGCCAGTAAGACAGGGACGTTGAGCAATCAGCCCCAGCATTTT. The full variable domain, rest sourced from reference TRBV2 and TRBJ1-5, is EPEVTQTPSHQVTQMGQEVILRCVPISNHLYFYWYRQILGQKVEFLVSFYNNEISEKSEIFDDQFSVERPDGSNFTLKIRSTKLEDSAMYFCASKTGTLSNQPQHFGDGTRLSIL.

V is TRBV4-3 and J is TRBJ1-6; maybe TRBD1 (6 bases). Germline V gene data show CDR1 as LGHNA and CDR2 as YSLEER. This CDR3 contains 15 residues. V was pared by 4 bases and J by 8 bases, with 15 bases between. The CDR3, as DNA: TGCGCCAGCAGCCTAGAGACAGGAAATTATTCACCCCTCCACTTT. Translation gives CASSLETGNYSPLHF.

V gene TRBV30 combines with J gene TRBJ2-1; D possibly corresponds to TRBD1 (6 bases). V gave up 5 bases and J gave up 8 bases, with 22 bases separating them. The CDR3 loop spans 15 amino acids. Germline V gene lookup returns CDR1 GTSNPN and CDR2 SVGIG (reference sequence). The CDR3 DNA is TGTGCCTGGGCACAATACAGGACAGTGGTCGATGAGCAGTTCTTC. Translating gives CAWAQYRTVVDEQFF.

In nucleotides, the CDR3 is TGTGCCAGTAGTATTGCAGGGCACTATGGCTACACCTTC. Translated, it gives CASSIAGHYGYTF. This chain joins TRBV19 and TRBJ1-2, with a tentative D call TRBD1 (5 bases). CDR3 size: 13 residues. Germline-derived CDR1 and CDR2 are LNHDA and SQIVND (reference sequence). With 3 bases removed from V and 3 bases from J, the gap between germline ends came to 8 bases.

The rearrangement joins TRBV5-1 to TRBJ1-2; D unclear. With 2 bases removed from V and 2 bases from J, the gap between germline ends came to 7 bases. Germline loops: CDR1 SGHRS, CDR2 YFSETQ. This CDR3 comprises 13 residues. As DNA, the CDR3 is TGCGCCAGCAGCTTAAATGGAAACTATGGCTACACCTTC. It is translated as CASSLNGNYGYTF. The whole variable domain, filled in from reference TRBV5-1 and TRBJ1-2, reads KAGVTQTPRYLIKTRGQQVTLSCSPISGHRSVSWYQQTPGQGLQFLFEYFSETQRNKGNFPGRFSGRQFSNSRSEMNVSTLELGDSALYLCASSLNGNYGYTFGSGTRLTVV.

The chain links TRBV2 to TRBJ2-7; 9 bases are shared with TRBD1. CDR1 and CDR2 (germline): SNHLY, FYNNEI. The CDR3 extends over 13 amino acids. V shed 10 bases and J 4 bases; nucleotides not matched to a gene: 8. Here the CDR3 DNA reads TGTGCCACTGGGGGACAGGGATCATACGAGCAGTACTTC. Protein product: CATGGQGSYEQYF.

The chain carries TRBV4-1 and TRBJ2-3; 7 bases line up with TRBD2. The CDR3 contains 16 residues. Germline lookup yields CDR1 MGHRA and CDR2 YSYEKL. The V and J ends lost 3 bases and 0 bases, in that order; junction bases with no gene match: 6. The CDR3 DNA reads as TGCGCCAGCAGCCAGGGAGGGGTAGGGAGCACAGATACGCAGTATTTT. Translation gives CASSQGGVGSTDTQYF.

The V call is TRBV4-1, the J call TRBJ2-3; maybe TRBD1 (6 bases). Trimming took 5 bases from V and 2 from J, leaving 8 bases between them. CDR1 and CDR2 from the germline V gene are MGHRA and YSYEKL. CDR3 size: 13 residues. This CDR3 is CASSGTNTDTQYF. The CDR3 DNA follows: TGCGCCAGCAGCGGGACAAACACAGATACGCAGTATTTT.

V gene TRBV9 combines with J gene TRBJ2-2, with D possibly matching TRBD2 (5 bases). The CDR3 contains 16 residues. V lost 0 bases, J lost 1 base, and 10 bases lay in between. Germline V CDR1 and CDR2: SGDLS, YYNGEE. In DNA, the CDR3 is TGTGCCAGCAGCGTAGGGGATGCGGGGAACACCGGGGAGCTGTTTTTT. Protein sequence: CASSVGDAGNTGELFF.

The chain uses TRBV2 and TRBJ2-3, with 8 positions matching TRBD1. V was pared by 9 bases and J by 0 bases, with 5 bases of the junction left unmatched. The CDR3 is 14 amino acids. The germline V gene has CDR1 SNHLY and CDR2 FYNNEI. This CDR3 is CASDRGLSTDTQYF. As DNA, the CDR3 is TGTGCCAGTGACAGGGGCCTTAGCACAGATACGCAGTATTTT.

The chain is built from TRBV6-5 and TRBJ1-5, with TRBD1 as a possible D gene (6 bases). From germline, CDR1 is MNHEY and CDR2 SVGAGI. The CDR3 has 14 amino acids. Trimming removed 6 bases at V and 3 bases at J, with 12 bases between. The chain's CDR3 is CASRRTVNNQPQHF. CDR3 sequence (DNA): TGTGCCAGCAGGCGGACAGTGAACAATCAGCCCCAGCATTTT.

This clone was observed once. The J gene is TRBJ1-2, the V gene TRBV19; weak D call: TRBD1 (5 bases). The V gene lost 3 bases and the J gene lost 7 bases, with 15 bases spanning the gap. CDR1 is LNHDA, CDR2 SQIVND, per germline (reference sequence). CDR3 length: 14 residues. CDR3 protein: CASSMARVNGGYTF. The CDR3 bases are TGTGCCAGTAGTATGGCCAGGGTAAATGGTGGCTACACCTTC.

This chain joins TRBV6-1 and TRBJ2-1, with D perhaps assigned TRBD1 or TRBD2 (5 bases each). Trimming left V 3 bases short and J 8 bases short, with 8 bases between. Germline values: CDR1 MNHNS, CDR2 SASEGT. The CDR3 extends over 12 amino acids. The DNA for the CDR3 is TGTGCCAGCAGTGAGGGACCCGATGAGCAGTTCTTC. Its protein is CASSEGPDEQFF.

V and J are TRBV27 and TRBJ1-1; no firm D call. The CDR3 has 12 residues. In germline, CDR1 is MNHEY, CDR2 SMNVEV (reference sequence). V was clipped by 4 bases and J by 3 bases, with 6 bases between them. In DNA form, the CDR3 reads TGTGCCAGCAGTTCTGGCGACACTGAAGCTTTCTTT. This codes for CASSSGDTEAFF.

This clone appeared once. V is TRBV2 and J is TRBJ1-2; no clear D gene. Germline-derived CDR1 and CDR2 are SNHLY and FYNNEI. The CDR3 is made up of 13 amino acids. Trimming removed 6 bases at V and 4 bases at J, with 12 bases between. DNA of the CDR3: TGTGCCAGCAGCGACCAGGACCCCTATGGCTACACCTTC. It is translated as CASSDQDPYGYTF. The entire variable domain, with the rest obtained from reference TRBV2 and TRBJ1-2, is as follows: EPEVTQTPSHQVTQMGQEVILRCVPISNHLYFYWYRQILGQKVEFLVSFYNNEISEKSEIFDDQFSVERPDGSNFTLKIRSTKLEDSAMYFCASSDQDPYGYTFGSGTRLTVV.

The gene calls are TRBV10-1 and TRBJ1-2; D gene uncertain. Germline values: CDR1 WNHNN, CDR2 SYGVQD (reference sequence). V lost 3 bases and J 3 bases, leaving 8 bases between the germline ends. This CDR3 contains 13 residues. CDR3 amino acids: CASSDRRYYGYTF. The DNA of the CDR3 is TGCGCCAGCAGTGATCGCAGGTACTATGGCTACACCTTC.

This chain uses TRBV5-1 with TRBJ2-7; the match to TRBD1 covers 8 bases. The CDR3 is 14 amino acids. The germline V gene encodes CDR1 SGHRS and CDR2 YFSETQ. With 4 bases clipped from V and 2 bases from J, the junction kept 5 bases outside the gene matches. The CDR3 here is CASSPRGLTYEQYF. CDR3 DNA sequence: TGCGCCAGCAGCCCCAGGGGGCTAACCTACGAGCAGTACTTC.

V is TRBV29-1 and J is TRBJ1-5, with D unclear. CDR3 length: 13 amino acids. CDR1 and CDR2 from the germline V gene are SQVTM and ANQGSEA. V was trimmed by 7 bases and J by 0 bases, leaving 10 bases between them. This CDR3 reads CSAAADSNQPQHF. As DNA, the CDR3 is TGCAGCGCCGCGGCCGATAGCAATCAGCCCCAGCATTTT.

The gene calls are TRBV5-4 and TRBJ1-4; unclear D gene. This CDR3 has 15 residues. CDR1 and CDR2 (germline): SGHNT, YYREEE (reference sequence). Trimming left V 5 bases short and J 0 bases short, with 11 bases between. The CDR3 region is CASRKDIATNEKLFF. The CDR3 coding sequence is TGTGCCAGCAGGAAAGATATTGCAACTAATGAAAAACTGTTTTTT.

This clone has only a few counts. The chain uses TRBV7-9 and TRBJ1-4; 12 bases are a match to TRBD1. Germline lookup yields CDR1 SEHNR and CDR2 FQNEAQ (reference sequence). The CDR3 has 16 amino acids. V was clipped by 5 bases and J by 7 bases; unmatched bases: 8. The CDR3: CASSGTGGLLGEKLFF. In DNA form, the CDR3 reads TGTGCCAGCAGCGGGACAGGGGGCTTATTAGGTGAAAAACTGTTTTTT.

The rearrangement uses TRBV6-2 or TRBV6-3 and TRBJ1-2; 7 nucleotides match TRBD1. V trimming: 6 bases; J trimming: 4 bases; junction bases outside the gene matches: 5. Germline CDR1 is MNHEY and CDR2 is SVGEGT. This CDR3 contains 13 residues. This CDR3 reads CASSPTGSYGYTF. The CDR3 DNA reads TGTGCCAGCAGCCCGACAGGGAGCTATGGCTACACCTTC.

The chain uses TRBV11-3 and TRBJ2-2, with 11 nucleotides matching TRBD2. This CDR3 contains 16 residues. The junction had 4 bases not matched to a gene; V was cut back by 5 bases and J by 2 bases. Germline loops: CDR1 SGHNT, CDR2 YENEEA. The CDR3: CASSPGTSGNTGELFF. The CDR3 DNA reads TGTGCCAGCAGCCCTGGGACTAGCGGAAACACCGGGGAGCTGTTTTTT.

The CDR3 nucleotides read TGTGCCAGCAGCGCCGGACTAAGCAATGAGCAGTTCTTC. Protein sequence: CASSAGLSNEQFF. The chain combines TRBV9 with TRBJ2-1; perhaps TRBD2 as D (6 bases). The CDR3 covers 13 residues. The V and J ends lost 3 bases and 6 bases respectively, with 10 bases between them. From germline, CDR1 is SGDLS and CDR2 YYNGEE.

This clone was counted a few times. The chain carries TRBV6-6 and TRBJ1-2; 11 positions agree with TRBD1. V shed 4 bases, J shed 6 bases, and the junction held 4 bases outside the gene matches. The length of the CDR3 is 14 residues. The germline V gene encodes CDR1 MNHNY and CDR2 SVGAGI (reference sequence). In DNA form, the CDR3 reads TGTGCCAGCAGTTTGAGGGACAGGGGGAATGGCTACACCTTC. Encoded protein: CASSLRDRGNGYTF.

This clone appeared a few times. DNA for the CDR3: TGTGCCAGCAGCCAGTCCTTCGGCCCCCAAGAGACCCAGTACTTC. Translation gives CASSQSFGPQETQYF. V is TRBV3-1 (or the pseudogene TRBV3-2) and J is TRBJ2-5; D remains unclear. Germline values: CDR1 LGHDT, CDR2 YNNKEL (reference sequence). CDR3 length: 15 residues. Trimming pared 3 bases from V and 1 base from J, leaving 12 bases between.

This clone is classed as medium-sized. DNA of the CDR3: TGTGCCAGCAGCCGGACAGGGAATGAGCAGTTCTTC. It translates to CASSRTGNEQFF. The chain has TRBV21-1 and TRBJ2-1; the table names TRBD1, a call not compared with the DNA. TRBV21-1 is termed a pseudogene. The CDR3 spans 12 residues.

The V call is TRBV10-1, the J call TRBJ1-4; 7 bases are shared with TRBD1. The V gene end was trimmed by 0 bases and the J gene end by 3 bases; junction bases not matched to a gene: 7. The germline V gene encodes CDR1 WNHNN and CDR2 SYGVQD (reference sequence). The CDR3 is 17 amino acids. The CDR3 bases are TGCGCCAGCAGTGAGTCCTCAGACAGGGCCTCTAATGAAAAACTGTTTTTT. This sequence encodes CASSESSDRASNEKLFF.

This clone was counted between two and nine times. This chain links TRBV2 with TRBJ1-5; possibly TRBD1 for D (5 bases). V dropped 8 bases and J dropped 7 bases, with 21 bases sitting between them. Germline V gene lookup returns CDR1 SNHLY and CDR2 FYNNEI. CDR3 length: 15 residues. The CDR3 sequence is CASGGEEGARQPQHF. CDR3 coding DNA: TGTGCCAGCGGGGGGGAGGAGGGCGCGCGGCAGCCCCAGCATTTT.